A single sample is the source of the 32 T cell receptor beta chains below, sequenced in a study of cytomegalovirus exposure and HLA in healthy donors. Amplification used 60 Vbeta primers and 13 Jbeta primers. This table comes from immunoSEQ multiplex PCR, and its TCRdb copy is limited to in-frame clones, with some not included. Here the sample spans 150,000 or so clones, about three quarters being singletons. Sequencing was performed on PBMCs. The receptors were sampled from a female donor in good health and CMV-seronegative.

The chain has TRBV5-4 and TRBJ2-6; D gene unclear. V was shortened by 4 bases and J by 1 base, with 12 bases between the two germline ends. The CDR3 covers 16 residues. Looked up from germline, CDR1 is SGHNT and CDR2 is YYREEE (reference sequence). The CDR3 is CASSGHPMSGANVLTF. CDR3 nucleotides: TGTGCCAGCAGCGGCCACCCGATGTCTGGGGCCAACGTCCTGACTTTC.

The CDR3 spells CASSQPGQGAGELFF. CDR3 nucleotides: TGCGCCAGCAGCCAGCCGGGACAGGGGGCCGGGGAGCTGTTTTTT. The rearrangement links TRBV5-1 to TRBJ2-2; 11 bases map to TRBD1. The V and J ends lost 4 bases and 6 bases, in that order; junction bases with no gene match: 5. Per germline, CDR1 SGHRS and CDR2 YFSETQ. The CDR3 contains 15 residues.

V gene TRBV29-1 combines with J gene TRBJ2-5; D is possibly TRBD1 (6 bases). V shed 3 bases and J shed 9 bases, with 17 bases lying between them. CDR3 length: 13 amino acids. Per germline, CDR1 SQVTM and CDR2 ANQGSEA. CDR3 DNA sequence: TGCAGCGTTGAGGGGGCGAGCTTCCAGCCCCAGTACTTC. Its translation is CSVEGASFQPQYF.

As concerns this clone: Additional DNA sequences in this sample encode the identical CDR3. This chain links TRBV7-9 with TRBJ1-2; D gene unclear. Trimming took 6 bases from V and 14 from J, leaving 22 bases between them. CDR1 is SEHNR, CDR2 FQNEAQ, per germline (reference sequence). The CDR3 contains 13 residues. The CDR3 bases are TGTGCCAGCAGTCGGGATAGCCGAGTCGGTTTAACCTTC. As protein: CASSRDSRVGLTF.

The chain employs TRBV19 and TRBJ1-1; TRBD1 might be the D (6 bases). Germline V lookup: CDR1 LNHDA, CDR2 SQIVND (reference sequence). Trimming left V 1 base short and J 7 bases short, with 7 bases between. The CDR3 covers 12 residues. As DNA, the CDR3 is TGTGCCAGTAGTATAGTAGGGGGTGAAGCTTTCTTT. Its protein product is CASSIVGGEAFF.

The chain carries TRBV7-2 and TRBJ2-2; TRBD1 is a possible D gene (5 bases). Germline V gives CDR1 SGHTA, CDR2 FQGNSA. The CDR3 totals 14 residues. Trimming cost V 1 base and J 3 bases, with 6 bases left between them. CDR3 in amino acids: CASSLGGYTGELFF. The CDR3 region has the DNA TGTGCCAGCAGCTTAGGGGGCTACACCGGGGAGCTGTTTTTT.

The V and J genes are TRBV18 and TRBJ2-1, with TRBD2 identical over 9 bases. The CDR3 is 15 amino acids. V lost 3 bases to trimming and J lost 7 bases; unmatched junction nucleotides: 7. The germline V gene encodes CDR1 KGHSH and CDR2 LQKENI. In nucleotides, the CDR3 is TGTGCCAGCTCACCCGGGACTAGCTTGTGGAATGAGCAGTTCTTC. Translating gives CASSPGTSLWNEQFF.

With regard to this clone: At one end, the junction sequence differs from germline, possibly due to a read error. The V gene is TRBV5-1, the J gene TRBJ1-1; possible D gene TRBD1, 6 bases. Germline loops: CDR1 SGHRS, CDR2 YFSETQ. The CDR3 runs to 15 residues. The CDR3 is CASSLGGQGLTGAFF. In DNA form, the CDR3 reads TGCGCCAGCAGCTTGGGGGGGCAGGGCTTGACTGGAGCTTTCTTT. The whole variable domain, remainder taken from reference TRBV5-1 and TRBJ1-1, is KAGVTQTPRYLIKTRGQQVTLSCSPISGHRSVSWYQQTPGQGLQFLFEYFSETQRNKGNFPGRFSGRQFSNSRSEMNVSTLELGDSALYLCASSLGGQGLTGAFFGQGTRLTVV.

The J gene is TRBJ2-2, the V gene TRBV9, with 7 bases matching TRBD1. Germline lookup yields CDR1 SGDLS and CDR2 YYNGEE. V shed 5 bases, J shed 0 bases, and the junction held 4 bases outside the gene matches. There are 15 residues in the CDR3. CDR3 DNA sequence: TGTGCCAGCAGTTCCAGGGGGACGAACACCGGGGAGCTGTTTTTT. This encodes CASSSRGTNTGELFF.

This rearrangement joins TRBV18 to TRBJ2-7, with 9 bases matching TRBD1. V lost 0 bases and J lost 1; bases outside the gene matches: 4. This CDR3 is built from 16 residues. Germline CDR1 KGHSH, CDR2 LQKENI. Written as DNA, the CDR3 is TGTGCCAGCTCACCACCGTGGGGACAGGGATCCTACGAGCAGTACTTC. This gives the protein CASSPPWGQGSYEQYF. Using reference TRBV18 and TRBJ2-7 for the parts outside the CDR3, the full variable domain is NAGVMQNPRHLVRRRGQEARLRCSPMKGHSHVYWYRQLPEEGLKFMVYLQKENIIDESGMPKERFSAEFPKEGPSILRIQQVVRGDSAAYFCASSPPWGQGSYEQYFGPGTRLTVT.

The chain uses TRBV7-3 and TRBJ1-1, with a weak D call TRBD1 (6 bases). The germline V gene has CDR1 SGHTA and CDR2 FQGTGA. Trimming removed 0 bases at V and 5 bases at J, with 13 bases between. The CDR3 covers 15 residues. The DNA of the CDR3 is TGTGCCAGCAGCTTAACGCACAGGGCAGGGACTGAAGCTTTCTTT. It translates to CASSLTHRAGTEAFF. The full variable domain, its missing parts supplied by reference TRBV7-3 and TRBJ1-1, is GAGVSQTPSNKVTEKGKYVELRCDPISGHTALYWYRQSLGQGPEFLIYFQGTGAADDSGLPNDRFFAVRPEGSVSTLKIQRTERGDSAVYLCASSLTHRAGTEAFFGQGTRLTVV.

The rearrangement uses TRBV4-1 and TRBJ2-1; D perhaps matches TRBD1 (5 bases). Trimming took off 4 bases at V and 7 bases at J, with 14 bases between the two ends. The CDR3 is 14 amino acids. Germline-derived CDR1 and CDR2 are MGHRA and YSYEKL. CDR3 sequence: CASSLRSQENEQFF. In DNA, the CDR3 is TGCGCCAGCAGCCTACGTTCACAGGAAAATGAGCAGTTCTTC.

This clone has only a few counts. This sequence joins TRBV5-8 and TRBJ2-1; 14 bases are shared with TRBD2. V was pared by 0 bases and J by 7 bases, with 9 bases of the junction left unmatched. Germline V gene lookup returns CDR1 SGHTS and CDR2 YDEGEE. The CDR3 is made up of 18 amino acids. The CDR3 DNA follows: TGTGCCAGCAGCTTGGGTGAAAGGGGACTAGCGGGAGCAAATGAGCAGTTCTTC. It is translated as CASSLGERGLAGANEQFF.

The chain recombines TRBV4-1 with TRBJ1-2; D is ambiguous. V lost 0 bases and J 0 bases, leaving 11 bases between the germline ends. Germline loops: CDR1 MGHRA, CDR2 YSYEKL. The CDR3 length is 16 residues. Here the CDR3 reads CASSQDTGHSNYGYTF. CDR3 sequence (DNA): TGCGCCAGCAGCCAAGATACCGGTCACTCTAACTATGGCTACACCTTC.

This chain links TRBV2 with TRBJ1-2; 7 bases map to TRBD1. Germline V gene data show CDR1 as SNHLY and CDR2 as FYNNEI. V was pared by 6 bases and J by 4 bases, with 8 bases of the junction left unmatched. The CDR3 loop spans 14 amino acids. The CDR3 DNA reads as TGTGCCAGCAGAGGGGGGAGACAGGGCTATGGCTACACCTTC. Amino acids: CASRGGRQGYGYTF.

This clone was detected a few times. The chain is built from TRBV6-1 and TRBJ1-5; perhaps TRBD1 as D (5 bases). The germline V gene has CDR1 MNHNS and CDR2 SASEGT. V gave up 8 bases and J gave up 6 bases, with 14 bases separating them. CDR3 length equals 13 residues. The CDR3 loop is CASGPREAQPQHF. The CDR3 region has the DNA TGTGCCAGCGGGCCCAGGGAGGCTCAGCCCCAGCATTTT.

The V gene is TRBV30, the J gene TRBJ1-5, with D possibly matching TRBD1 (6 bases). Trimming left V 0 bases short and J 4 bases short, with 13 bases between. The germline gives CDR1 GTSNPN, CDR2 SVGIG (reference sequence). The CDR3 covers 15 residues. The CDR3 sequence is CAWSVQGRGNQPQHF. DNA of the CDR3: TGTGCCTGGAGTGTCCAGGGCAGGGGAAATCAGCCCCAGCATTTT.

The V and J genes are TRBV5-1 and TRBJ2-7; D not certain. The germline CDR1 and CDR2 sequences are SGHRS and YFSETQ. Trimming removed 0 bases at V and 0 bases at J, with 13 bases between. The CDR3 spans 16 residues. CDR3 DNA sequence: TGCGCCAGCAGCTTGGACCCCGGCGGAAGCTCCTACGAGCAGTACTTC. Protein product: CASSLDPGGSSYEQYF.

The V call is TRBV6-6, the J call TRBJ2-7; 8 bases align to TRBD1. The V segment lost 7 bases and the J segment 3 bases; nucleotides outside the gene matches: 11. Germline V gene data show CDR1 as MNHNY and CDR2 as SVGAGI (reference sequence). This CDR3 contains 15 residues. The CDR3 coding sequence is TGTGCCAGCACTCCCGGACAGGGCAAAGGCTACGAGCAGTACTTC. This sequence encodes CASTPGQGKGYEQYF.

This clone showed up just a few times. This chain joins TRBV15 and TRBJ2-5; possible D gene TRBD1, 6 bases. Germline lookup yields CDR1 LNHNV and CDR2 YYDKDF (reference sequence). Trimming shortened V by 0 bases and J by 2 bases, and 7 bases separated the two germline ends. CDR3 length equals 14 residues. CDR3 sequence (DNA): TGTGCCACCAGCAGAGATAGGGGGCAAGAGACCCAGTACTTC. This sequence encodes CATSRDRGQETQYF.

The CDR3 DNA is TGTGCCAGCAGTTACGGGAGGTATGGCTACACCTTC. It translates to CASSYGRYGYTF. This sequence joins TRBV6-5 and TRBJ1-2, with D unclear. Germline loops: CDR1 MNHEY, CDR2 SVGAGI. The CDR3 runs to 12 residues. V lost 2 bases and J lost 5, with 6 bases in between.

The V call is TRBV27, the J call TRBJ2-7, with TRBD2 as a possible D gene (7 bases). CDR3 length equals 16 residues. Trimming stripped 7 bases from V and 4 bases from J, with 23 bases between. Germline V gene lookup returns CDR1 MNHEY and CDR2 SMNVEV (reference sequence). CDR3 amino acids: CASKLWGASGGYEQYF. The CDR3 coding sequence is TGTGCCAGCAAACTCTGGGGGGCTAGCGGTGGGTACGAGCAGTACTTC.

This chain links TRBV19 with TRBJ1-1; D not certain. Trimming removed 6 bases from V and 3 bases from J, with 14 bases in between. CDR3 size: 14 residues. Germline-derived CDR1 and CDR2 are LNHDA and SQIVND (reference sequence). CDR3 bases: TGTGCCAGTAGATCTACTTGGTCGGACACTGAAGCTTTCTTT. It yields the protein CASRSTWSDTEAFF.

The chain joins TRBV5-3 to TRBJ2-5; D is ambiguous. TRBV5-3 falls under the ORF class, with uncertain function. Trimming stripped 0 bases from V and 5 bases from J, with 14 bases between. The CDR3 covers 15 residues. CDR3 amino acids: CARSLETVPKETQYF. The CDR3 coding sequence is TGTGCCAGAAGCTTGGAAACAGTCCCCAAGGAGACCCAGTACTTC.

The CDR3 DNA is TGCGCCAGCAGCTTGGGTTCTAACAGGGCGATCACCGGGGAGCTGTTTTTT. This codes for CASSLGSNRAITGELFF. This chain joins TRBV5-1 and TRBJ2-2, with D possibly matching TRBD1 (6 bases). Germline CDR1 and CDR2: SGHRS and YFSETQ. The CDR3 contains 17 residues. V was shortened by 0 bases and J by 4 bases, with 16 bases between the two germline ends.

This clone was detected a few times. Within the sample, other DNA sequences also encode this same CDR3. The V call is TRBV1, the J call TRBJ1-5; the table's D gene call, TRBD1, was not cross checked with the DNA. TRBV1 is listed as a pseudogene. The CDR3 extends over 13 amino acids. The CDR3 DNA reads TGCACCAGCAGCCAAGGACACAGGCGGCCCCAGCATTTT. Residues: CTSSQGHRRPQHF.

V usage is TRBV2 and J usage is TRBJ1-1; no reliable D call. Germline CDR1 SNHLY, CDR2 FYNNEI. V was clipped by 6 bases and J by 6 bases, with 11 bases between them. The CDR3 has 12 amino acids. The DNA for the CDR3 is TGTGCCAGCAGAGGAGACGGATCTGAAGCTTTCTTT. Protein: CASRGDGSEAFF. Full variable domain (remainder filled in from reference TRBV2 and TRBJ1-1): EPEVTQTPSHQVTQMGQEVILRCVPISNHLYFYWYRQILGQKVEFLVSFYNNEISEKSEIFDDQFSVERPDGSNFTLKIRSTKLEDSAMYFCASRGDGSEAFFGQGTRLTVV.

This clone is a singleton in its sample. The chain combines TRBV28 with TRBJ2-2; the match to TRBD2 covers 12 bases. The CDR3 has 17 amino acids. The junction had 9 bases not matched to a gene; V was cut back by 5 bases and J by 5 bases. The V gene's germline CDR1 is MDHEN and CDR2 SYDVKM. This CDR3 reads CASSGLAGGPGTGELFF. The CDR3 DNA reads TGTGCCAGCAGTGGTCTAGCGGGAGGGCCTGGGACCGGGGAGCTGTTTTTT.

The chain combines TRBV14 with TRBJ2-7; TRBD2 might be the D (6 bases). Trimming left V 2 bases short and J 9 bases short, with 14 bases between. The CDR3 spans 13 residues. CDR1 and CDR2 from the germline V gene are SGHDN and FVKESK. CDR3 coding DNA: TGTGCCAGCAGCCAATTGCGGGGAAACGGGCAGTACTTC. This codes for CASSQLRGNGQYF.

The chain has TRBV7-2 and TRBJ2-7, with D perhaps TRBD1 (5 bases). The germline CDR1 and CDR2 sequences are SGHTA and FQGNSA. Trimming took off 2 bases at V and 3 bases at J, with 14 bases between the two ends. The CDR3 is 15 residues long. CDR3 sequence: CASSLLSGFHYEQYF. The CDR3 bases are TGTGCCAGCAGCTTACTGTCAGGGTTTCACTACGAGCAGTACTTC.

The rearrangement joins TRBV7-2 to TRBJ2-1, with D perhaps matching TRBD2 (6 bases). The germline CDR1 and CDR2 sequences are SGHTA and FQGNSA. Between the trimmed V and J ends, which lost 3 bases and 9 bases, there was a span of 6 bases. The CDR3 totals 11 residues. CDR3 sequence: CASSFGGEQFF. The CDR3 bases are TGTGCCAGCAGCTTCGGGGGTGAGCAGTTCTTC.

This clone was seen a few times. V usage is TRBV11-1 and J usage is TRBJ1-1; TRBD1 aligns across 9 bases. With 4 bases clipped from V and 1 base from J, the junction kept 1 base outside the gene matches. Germline assignment: CDR1 SGHAT and CDR2 FQDESV (reference sequence). The CDR3 consists of 14 residues. The DNA for the CDR3 is TGTGCCAGCAGCTCGGACAGGGGGAACACTGAAGCTTTCTTT. Translation gives CASSSDRGNTEAFF.